This TCR beta chain was sequenced in a study of shared clonotypes between healthy human individuals. About the research overall: CD4 naive cells filled three plates per donor, CD4 memory three, CD8 naive two and CD8 memory one.

Study conclusions and caveats: Only blood underwent sampling, and tissue repertoires likely differ. Richness estimates generally favored naive over memory subsets. Roughly 5% of naive CD4 clonotypes were shared across four donors.

TCRdb's table, derived via immunoSEQ multiplex PCR, lists solely in-frame clones and lacks some. In the table there are about 710,000 clones, approximately 72% of which are singletons. A word on this clone: Its antigen remains unknown.

The V gene lost 5 bases and the J gene lost 4 bases, with 14 bases spanning the gap. The CDR3 spans 14 residues. Looked up from germline, CDR1 is LNHDA and CDR2 is SQIVND (reference sequence). This TCR was recovered from a woman aged 25 to 39 in good health. The sequencing input was memory CD4+ T cells sorted from blood. The subset is: CD45RA-negative fraction. V gene TRBV19 combines with J gene TRBJ1-1; the D gene is possibly TRBD1 (5 bases). The CDR3, as DNA: TGTGCCAGTAGTCCTACCGGGGGGTCCACTGAAGCTTTCTTT. This encodes CASSPTGGSTEAFF.